The clone carrying this T cell receptor beta chain was observed a few times. Its matching antigen is unknown. This CDR3 has 16 amino acids. Germline V gene sequence: CDR1 SGHTA, CDR2 FQGNSA. J was trimmed by 5 bases and V by 0 bases; bases with no gene match: 6. This sample was taken from a study of T-cell memory formation after mild COVID-19. Study-level information: Largely, TCR clusters stayed within a single donor.

Broader study findings: The pre-infection memory compartment contained some responding clones, suggesting cross-reactive memory joined. Clones that contracted clustered mainly in CM and EM if CD4+ and in EMRA if CD8+.

Libraries for TCRalpha and TCRbeta carried sample barcodes and unique molecular identifiers via 5'RACE. TCRdb analysed the 5' RACE reads with MiXCR anew, one entry per CDR3 protein. The sample has roughly 300,000 distinct CDR3 sequences; approximately 7.6% are singletons. The rearrangement uses TRBV7-2 and TRBJ2-5; 10 bases are shared with TRBD2. Sequencing used PBMCs or a T cell subset sorted from them (not recorded which). The receptor's source is a man between 18 and 29 years old who had mild COVID-19 (a few samples of this study predate the infection). Cell type and time point are not known. For the CDR3, the DNA is TGTGCCAGCAGCTTAGCTGTCCTAGCGGGGGCCGAGACCCAGTACTTC. It codes for CASSLAVLAGAETQYF.